This T cell receptor beta chain was captured by sequencing in a study of T cells in Graves' hyperthyroidism and ophthalmopathy (dated by TCRdb to between 2019 and 2020). For the study in its entirety: Peripheral blood samples were taken at the time of initial diagnosis, prior to any treatment. A discovery cohort of roughly 100 patients, roughly 45 with Graves' ophthalmopathy and 55 to 65 with stable Graves' hyperthyroidism, was used to find distinguishing TCR V-J signatures. Whether ophthalmopathy could be predicted prospectively was tested in an independent validation cohort made up of fewer than 20 hyperthyroidism patients plus 17 patients who later progressed to ophthalmopathy. The roughly 94 discovery patients were randomly split 7:3 into training and test sets. In addition, the study compared T-cell repertoires in thyroid tissue and in blood from roughly six Graves' hyperthyroidism patients. After sampling, hyperthyroidism patients received methimazole starting at 30 mg daily, and ophthalmopathy patients received high-dose intravenous methylprednisolone. The paper describes TCR Vbeta CDR3 sequencing of roughly 130 peripheral blood samples, made up of roughly 40 ophthalmopathy patients, roughly 80 hyperthyroidism patients and around 17 progressor patients.

As encoded in the germline V gene, CDR1 is MDHEN while CDR2 is SYDVKM. For this chain, trimming is 6 bases at the V end and 4 bases at the J end, and the number of junction bases without a gene match is 10. The CDR3 holds 15 amino acids from the cysteine to the phenylalanine. The CDR3 DNA has 45 bases and is translated from base 1. A word on this clonotype: Its recognized antigen is unknown. Base quality data are lacking; no much larger clone is found one base away.

The TCR beta CDR3 regions were amplified from the RNA transcripts. A first-round RT-PCR of the TCR CDR3 used the HTBI primer set with the Qiagen OneStep RT-PCR kit. A second multiplex PCR round built the libraries, followed by size selection and purification. Paired-end sequencing of the libraries was performed with 100 bp reads on an Illumina HiSeq2000. The authors' pipeline ran thus. SOAPnuke was used to process the raw data, removing reads that contained adapters or uncalled bases, had a mean Phred below 15, or lacked an exact match to the constant primer or identifier. High-quality paired reads were merged using COPE v1.2.5, and each unique nucleotide sequence was defined as a clonotype. Clonotypes were aligned to IMGT TRBV, TRBD and TRBJ reference segments using MiTCR v1.1. Analysis was restricted to V-J combinations with a frequency above 0.0001, which covered 99.2% of repertoires. A TCS score was defined as the ratio between F50 (clonal expansion) and ExV (chaos), using BLOSUM62-based TCRdist between CDR3 peptides within each V-J. Welch's t-statistics and random forest reduced approximately 520 V-J features to under 15, which were used in a naive Bayes classifier (R e1071). Using fastp trimming at Q25 and MiXCR clonotype assembly, TCRdb reanalyzed the public sequencing data and kept in-frame beta chains. A single entry per CDR3 protein holds the most common genes and DNA from its merged rows. The V and J calls and clone size come from TCRdb's table, not from the authors' own analysis. The sample yields approximately 300,000 distinct CDR3 sequences; roughly 19% were counted once. The ten largest clonotypes hold just under 40% of the sample.

In the ophthalmopathy patients, disease was moderately to severely active, with a Clinical Activity Score of 3 or more, a NOSPECS grade of 4 or more, and a duration of less than 3 months. Patients with uncontrolled infections, other autoimmune diseases, pregnancy or lactation were excluded. Diagnoses were established on the basis of clinical symptoms, serum thyroxine and TRAb, thyroid ultrasound, and orbital computed tomography. PBMCs were isolated from 10 ml of fresh peripheral blood by Ficoll-Paque density gradient centrifugation. Total RNA was extracted using Trizol reagent, and RNA quality was assessed on an Agilent 2100 Bioanalyzer. Summary of the overall study and its limitations: In validation, the model predicted progression to ophthalmopathy with over 65% sensitivity and about 72% specificity, a median of 6.5 months before onset. No statistical method was used to fix the sample size in advance, and group allocation was not hidden from the investigators. Ophthalmopathy was separated from stable hyperthyroidism by a 13 V-J signature model, with around 90% sensitivity and about 81% specificity obtained in cross-validation and 80%/75% obtained in testing. Blood samples also contained most of the expanded thyroid clonotypes (frequency above 0.001), which suggests that blood repertoires may reflect thyroid immune responses.

Sequences were obtained from blood. The rearranged segments are TRBV28 and TRBJ2-7, with 9 central nucleotides matching TRBD1. The TCR sequence derives from a man aged 50-59 years with Graves' ophthalmopathy. At the DNA level, the sequence is TGTGCCAGCAGCCCGGGGACAGGGAGTTTGTACGAGCAGTACTTC. This translates into CASSPGTGSLYEQYF.